This TCR beta chain was sequenced in a study of OX40 agonist ivuxolimab in advanced cancers. About the research overall: Treatment received earlier with anti-PD-1, anti-PD-L1 or anti-CTLA-4 agents was allowed, and under 50% had some. Study observations and caveats: By week 6 at 0.1 to 3.0 mg/kg, blood CD4+ and CD8+ T cells had expanded clonally. Antigens targeted by the expanded peripheral T cells were not determined.

After removal of 6 bases from V and 4 bases from J, the junction contained 2 bases not matched to a gene. This CDR3 has 13 residues. Germline V gene lookup returns CDR1 ENHRY and CDR2 SYGVKD. A remark on this clone: Its antigen is not known.

TCRdb's copy holds only in-frame clones and misses some; the assay was immunoSEQ multiplex PCR. The sample consists of over 50,000 clones, less than 90% of them appearing once. Baseline, cycle 4 day 1, and cycle 7 day 1 were the blood sampling points. The V call is TRBV10-3, the J call TRBJ1-5; 8 bases line up with TRBD1. The receptor was derived from an adult with an advanced solid tumor such as melanoma, head and neck, liver or kidney cancer. Source: CD4+ or CD8+ T cells sorted from blood, taken in a trial of the OX40 agonist ivuxolimab. DNA of the CDR3: TGTGCCATCAGCGGACAGGGAAATCAGCCCCAGCATTTT. This translates into CAISGQGNQPQHF.